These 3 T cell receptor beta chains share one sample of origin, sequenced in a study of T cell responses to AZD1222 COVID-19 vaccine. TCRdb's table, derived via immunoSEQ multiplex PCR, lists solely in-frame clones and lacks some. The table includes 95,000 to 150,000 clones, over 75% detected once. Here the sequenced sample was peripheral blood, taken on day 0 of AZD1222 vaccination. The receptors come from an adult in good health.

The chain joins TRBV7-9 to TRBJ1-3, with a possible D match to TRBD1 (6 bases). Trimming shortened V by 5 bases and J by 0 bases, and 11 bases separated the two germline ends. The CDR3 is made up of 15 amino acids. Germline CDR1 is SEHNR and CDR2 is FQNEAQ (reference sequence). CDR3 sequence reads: CASSRQGISGNTIYF. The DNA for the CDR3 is TGTGCCAGCAGCCGGCAGGGGATCTCTGGAAACACCATATATTTT. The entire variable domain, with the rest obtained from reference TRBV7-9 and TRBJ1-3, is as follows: DTGVSQNPRHKITKRGQNVTFRCDPISEHNRLYWYRQTLGQGPEFLTYFQNEAQLEKSRLLSDRFSAERPKGSFSTLEIQRTEQGDSAMYLCASSRQGISGNTIYFGEGSWLTVV.

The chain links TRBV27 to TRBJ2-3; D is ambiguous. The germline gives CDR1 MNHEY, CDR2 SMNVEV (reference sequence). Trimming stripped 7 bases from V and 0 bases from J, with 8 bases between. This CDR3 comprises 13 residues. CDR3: CASKGGSTDTQYF. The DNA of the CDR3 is TGTGCCAGCAAGGGCGGTAGCACAGATACGCAGTATTTT.

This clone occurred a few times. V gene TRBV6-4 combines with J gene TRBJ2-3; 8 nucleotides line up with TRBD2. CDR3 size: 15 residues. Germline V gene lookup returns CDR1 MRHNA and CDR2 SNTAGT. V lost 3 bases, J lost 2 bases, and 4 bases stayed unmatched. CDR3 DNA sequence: TGTGCCAGCAGTGAAGGGCGGGGGGACACAGATACGCAGTATTTT. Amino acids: CASSEGRGDTDTQYF.